This T cell receptor (beta chain) was sequenced for a study of blood T cell repertoires in COVID-19. In this sample, this clone turned up once. V was pared by 2 bases and J by 2 bases, with 14 bases between. The CDR3 sequence is 16 residues long. The germline CDR1 and CDR2 sequences are SGHNT and YYREEE (reference sequence). The authors' processing: Estimation of nucleated cell counts was performed using reference gene primer amplification. TCRdb keeps only in-frame clones here, not all; method: immunoSEQ multiplex PCR. V, J and clone size reflect that table, while D and trimming were determined from the DNA. The repertoire holds about 45,000 clones, with around 80% as singletons.

Sequencing was done on a sample of peripheral blood. This receptor was identified in an elderly man in a cohort sampled during active COVID-19. The rearrangement links TRBV5-4 to TRBJ1-5, with D unclear. CDR3 DNA sequence: TGTGCCAGCAGCTTTGGTCCGGGAAACGGCAATCAGCCCCAGCATTTT. It encodes CASSFGPGNGNQPQHF.